This TCR beta chain was found in a study of beta chain features in type 1 diabetes (dated by TCRdb to the late 2010s). For the study in its entirety: Patients and healthy donors did not differ in mean age, gender distribution, total cell number or subset yield. A total of around 110,000,000 sorted cells were examined across all samples, and RNA yield correlated strongly with the number of cells per subset. In the study, TCRB repertoires of sorted circulating CD4+ T cell subsets from recently diagnosed type 1 diabetes patients were compared with those of matched healthy donors. Whereas all 30 or so donors provided naive and central memory subsets, regulatory and stem cell-like memory subsets were isolated from just 8 patients and about 8 healthy donors. Study-wide findings and limitations: HLA sub-analyses involved small numbers of individuals, so any influence of HLA type on TCRB rearrangement remained unresolved. The naive, central memory and regulatory TCRB repertoires appeared to resemble one another more closely among patients than among healthy donors. Because cDNA rather than genomic DNA was sequenced, highly expressing activated cells could have been over-represented, although no difference in activation and CD3 levels was found between groups. Shorter templates might be favored by PCR, yet because patient and control samples were amplified and corrected together, any such skew would affect both groups equally. A moderate but significant shortening of TCRB CDR3 length was observed in type 1 diabetes patients in all four CD4+ subsets. Fewer insertions and more nucleotide deletions at VDJ recombination sites were observed in patients with type 1 diabetes, implying thymic rearrangement abnormalities.

Reading the germline V gene gives CDR1 SNHLY and CDR2 FYNNEI. Trimming removed 3 bases from V and 4 bases from J; the gene matches leave 5 bases unexplained. From cysteine to phenylalanine, the CDR3 is 15 amino acids long. Of all the DNA, just the CDR3 is kept, 45 bases in frame from base 1. From each donor, a single peripheral blood sample of about 100 mL on average was drawn into heparinised tubes. A BD FACSAria II was used to sort naive, central memory, regulatory and stem cell-like memory CD4+ T cells with a panel that included CD45RO, CCR7, CD25, CD127, CD95 and CD27. Every sorted population had a purity above 95%. PBMCs were separated immediately by Lymphoprep density gradient centrifugation and were stained directly, without being cultured. To minimize batch effects, samples were stained and sorted in pairs, one healthy donor with one patient per experiment. Details on this clone: Its binding antigen is unknown. The record has no base qualities; no much larger clone is one base away.

The High Capacity cDNA Reverse Transcription Kit was used to reverse transcribe all of the isolated RNA, meaning that expressed TCRB transcripts were what got sequenced. Deep immunoSEQ sequencing was applied to naive, central memory and regulatory T cell samples, giving an average of approximately 4 million total reads per sample. Sorted cells were lysed in RLT buffer, and RNA was extracted using DNase-treated RNeasy Micro or Mini kits according to cell number. To prevent cross-contamination, each cell subset was processed individually, whereas patient and healthy donor samples were processed jointly. Using the immunoSEQ multiplex PCR, TCRB sequences were amplified from cDNA into 87-bp fragments spanning the CDR3 region. Amplicons were sequenced on the Illumina HiSeq platform. The authors processed their data as follows. Synthetic template baselines were used to correct PCR bias computationally, reads within Hamming distance 2 were collapsed together, and singletons that could not be merged were discarded. By aligning reads against IMGT, V, D and J genes, CDR3 length, and insertions or deletions at six rearrangement sites were assigned. Within each subset, clonotype counts were normalized to sorted cell number, and only after that were true diversity and Gini coefficients computed with the tcR R package. Repertoire sharing was quantified using the overlap coefficient calculated on TCRB nucleotide sequences. Out-of-frame TCRB sequences from naive cells were analyzed as a proxy for the pre-selection repertoire. What TCRdb holds here is the immuneACCESS table cut down to in-frame rearrangements. Part of the clones is not present; checked against another copy, under half of the missing clones reflect an unresolved V gene, and the others are unexplained. V and J calls and clone size are as listed in that table; D and trimming were resolved from the DNA. The sample data list around 260,000 clones, and less than 30% of these were observed just once. Of the sample, about 0.012% is held by the ten largest clones.

The source of this sequence is a woman in her 30s with type 1 diabetes. Sequences were obtained from naive CD4+ T cells from blood. The sample's cell subset or site, from its label and the paper: true naive CD4+ T cells. The chain is made from TRBV2 and TRBJ2-1; TRBD2 matches 8 bases in the middle. CDR3 loop: CASSDLSGGYNEQFF. The DNA sequence is as follows: TGTGCCAGCAGTGATCTCAGCGGGGGTTACAATGAGCAGTTCTTC. Full variable domain (CDR3 extended with the reference TRBV2 and TRBJ2-1 proteins): EPEVTQTPSHQVTQMGQEVILRCVPISNHLYFYWYRQILGQKVEFLVSFYNNEISEKSEIFDDQFSVERPDGSNFTLKIRSTKLEDSAMYFCASSDLSGGYNEQFFGPGTRLTVL.